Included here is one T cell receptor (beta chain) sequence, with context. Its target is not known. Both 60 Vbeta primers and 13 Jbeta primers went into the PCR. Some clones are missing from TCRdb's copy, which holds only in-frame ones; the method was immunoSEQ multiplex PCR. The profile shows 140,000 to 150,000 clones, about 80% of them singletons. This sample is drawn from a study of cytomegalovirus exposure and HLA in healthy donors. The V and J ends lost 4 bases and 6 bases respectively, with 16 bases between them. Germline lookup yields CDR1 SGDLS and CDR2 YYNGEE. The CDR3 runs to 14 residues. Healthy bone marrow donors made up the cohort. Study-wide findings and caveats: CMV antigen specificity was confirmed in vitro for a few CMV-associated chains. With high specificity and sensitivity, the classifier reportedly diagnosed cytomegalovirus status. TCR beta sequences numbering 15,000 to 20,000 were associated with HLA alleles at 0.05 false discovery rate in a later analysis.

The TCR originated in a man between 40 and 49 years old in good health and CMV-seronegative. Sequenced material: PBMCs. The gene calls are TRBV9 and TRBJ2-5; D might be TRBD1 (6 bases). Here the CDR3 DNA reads TGTGCCAGCAGCCCCCCCGGTCAGGGGCAGACCCAGTACTTC. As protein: CASSPPGQGQTQYF.